These T cell receptor beta chains were read from a single sample in a study of neoadjuvant anti-PD-1 for oral cavity cancer. Profiling relied on immunoSEQ multiplex PCR, and the TCRdb table lists in-frame clones only, not all of them. Altogether under 8,500 clones are present, about three quarters being singletons, with the ten largest covering roughly 2.9%. The sequencing used PBMCs, collected after nivolumab (anti-PD-1) treatment. These receptors were collected from a person aged 35-79 years with oral cavity squamous cell carcinoma. The CDR3 runs from the conserved cysteine through the conserved F or W.

v_call	cdr3_length	j_call	cdr3_aa
TRBV11-2	14	TRBJ2-5	CASSAPGFQETQYF
TRBV18	17	TRBJ2-7	CASCAQGGQGPSYEQYF
TRBV11-2	15	TRBJ2-7	CASSLEPGANYEQYF
TRBV28	14	TRBJ1-1	CATTLQGWGTEAFF
TRBV29-1	14	TRBJ1-1	CSVVWQGALTEAFF
TRBV19	13	TRBJ1-1	CASRTSLAAEAFF
TRBV5-1	14	TRBJ2-7	CASSPTGGLYEQYF
TRBV7-2	15	TRBJ2-3	CASSLGGGFLDTQYF
TRBV7-2	17	TRBJ2-1	CASSLAVSGQGYNEQFF
TRBV19	13	TRBJ1-2	CASSTRQGGGYTF
TRBV5-6	14	TRBJ1-2	CASSAGHTNYGYTF
TRBV7-9	12	TRBJ1-4	CASSYLIEKLFF
TRBV6-1	12	TRBJ2-7	CASSVRGGEQYF
TRBV5-5	19	TRBJ1-4	CASSPGLGGGVGTNEKLFF
TRBV4-1	15	TRBJ2-1	CASSQDELAYNEQFF
TRBV6-5	13	TRBJ1-1	CASSPGQNTEAFF
TRBV5-3	13	TRBJ1-4	CAWKPKRAEKLFF
TRBV6-5	15	TRBJ1-2	CASSSQAQGFYGYTF
TRBV11-2	17	TRBJ2-3	CASSLSDRGTGTDTQYF
TRBV7-2	15	TRBJ2-7	CASSLGAQHSYEQYF
TRBV7-9	16	TRBJ1-4	CASSLVSGTPGEKLFF
TRBV4-1	16	TRBJ2-7	CASSQTRQGRFGEQYF
TRBV27	13	TRBJ2-7	CASSMGQTYEQYF
TRBV10-3	14	TRBJ1-2	CAILRGQEGYGYTF
TRBV18	11	TRBJ2-5	CASSTQETQYF
TRBV6-5	14	TRBJ2-7	CASTPPGGGQEQYF
TRBV7-8	15	TRBJ2-3	CASSFEARNTDTQYF
TRBV7-2	16	TRBJ2-7	CASSGRSGDRIYEQYF
TRBV6-4	11	TRBJ1-2	CASSDRVGYTF
TRBV28	15	TRBJ2-6	CASSFGVSGANVLTF
TRBV5-1	13	TRBJ2-7	CASSAGTGYEQYF
TRBV28	17	TRBJ2-2	CASSLGAGGQNTGELFF
TRBV5-1	16	TRBJ1-4	CASSLIGQGGNEKLFF
TRBV28	14	TRBJ1-2	CASSLGQSLYGYTF
TRBV29-1	15	TRBJ1-3	CSVEDQGRGRNTIYF
TRBV5-4	15	TRBJ1-5	CASSLGGRSNQPQHF
TRBV6-1	15	TRBJ1-5	CASSEDRADIQPQHF
TRBV5-1	15	TRBJ1-4	CASSSRGLFNEKLFF
TRBV7-2	13	TRBJ2-3	CASRPGGTDTQYF
TRBV6-5	14	TRBJ1-2	CASSYGGQDYGYTF
TRBV6-6	14	TRBJ2-7	CASSATGRNYEQYF
TRBV27	14	TRBJ1-1	CASVASQLNTEAFF